The clone carrying this T cell receptor beta chain has at least ten counts. The data were taken from a study of molecular identifiers for immune sequencing clone quantification. Study as a whole: Replicates split RNA from 20,000 or 100,000 naive CD8 cells five ways, and the researchers sequenced four portions.

The CDR3 contains 15 residues. In germline, CDR1 is MDHEN, CDR2 SYDVKM. V dropped 3 bases and J dropped 9; count of bases not matched to a gene: 9. TCRdb itself ran the PCR reads through MiXCR, one entry per CDR3 protein. The sample contains 60,000 to 70,000 distinct CDR3 sequences, 19% of which appear only once. This TCR came from a human donor in good health. Some libraries in this study had Jurkat cell RNA spiked in. Sequencing was carried out using naive CD8+ T cells from blood, with Jurkat cell RNA spiked in. Subset indicated: FACS-sorted CD8+CD4-CCR7+CD45RA+ naive T cells. The V and J genes are TRBV28 and TRBJ2-1; 9 positions agree with TRBD2. CDR3 amino acids: CASSFRREGRPEQFF. In DNA, the CDR3 is TGTGCCAGCAGTTTTCGGCGGGAGGGCCGGCCTGAGCAGTTCTTC.